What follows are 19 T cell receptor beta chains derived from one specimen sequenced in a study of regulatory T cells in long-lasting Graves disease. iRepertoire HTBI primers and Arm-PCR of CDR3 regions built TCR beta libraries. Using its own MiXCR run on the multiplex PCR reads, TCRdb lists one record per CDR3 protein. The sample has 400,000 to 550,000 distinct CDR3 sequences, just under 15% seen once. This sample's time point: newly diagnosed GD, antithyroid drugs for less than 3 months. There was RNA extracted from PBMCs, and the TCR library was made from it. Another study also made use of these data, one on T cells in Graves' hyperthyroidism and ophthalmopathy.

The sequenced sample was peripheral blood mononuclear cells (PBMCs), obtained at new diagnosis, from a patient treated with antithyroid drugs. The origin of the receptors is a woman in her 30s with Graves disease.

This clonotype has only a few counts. The CDR3 DNA reads as TGTGCCAGCAGTTTCGGGAGTTACAACGAGCAGTACTTC. Encoded protein: CASSFGSYNEQYF. The chain has TRBV12-3 or TRBV12-4 and TRBJ2-7; weak D call: TRBD2 (6 bases). The CDR3 loop spans 13 amino acids. Trimming cost V 3 bases and J 5 bases, with 11 bases left between them.

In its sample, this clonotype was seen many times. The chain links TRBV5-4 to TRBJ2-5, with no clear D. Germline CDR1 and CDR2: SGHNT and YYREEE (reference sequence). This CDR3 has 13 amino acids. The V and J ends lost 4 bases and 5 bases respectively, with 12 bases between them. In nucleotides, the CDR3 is TGTGCCAGCAGCGGCTCTTCAGTTGAGACCCAGTACTTC. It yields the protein CASSGSSVETQYF.

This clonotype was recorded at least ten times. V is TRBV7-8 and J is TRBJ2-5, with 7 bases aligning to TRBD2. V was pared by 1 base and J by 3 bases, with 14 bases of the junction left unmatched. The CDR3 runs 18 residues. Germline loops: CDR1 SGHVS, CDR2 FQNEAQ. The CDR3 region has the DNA TGTGCCAGCAGCTTAGGAGGGGTGGCGGGAGCTTGGGAAGAGACCCAGTACTTC. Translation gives CASSLGGVAGAWEETQYF.

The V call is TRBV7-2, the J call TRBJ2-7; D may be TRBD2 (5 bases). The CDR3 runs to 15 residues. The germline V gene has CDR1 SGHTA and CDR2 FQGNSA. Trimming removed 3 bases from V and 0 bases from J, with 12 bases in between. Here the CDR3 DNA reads TGTGCCAGCAGCTTGAGCGGCATAGTCTCCTACGAGCAGTACTTC. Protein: CASSLSGIVSYEQYF.

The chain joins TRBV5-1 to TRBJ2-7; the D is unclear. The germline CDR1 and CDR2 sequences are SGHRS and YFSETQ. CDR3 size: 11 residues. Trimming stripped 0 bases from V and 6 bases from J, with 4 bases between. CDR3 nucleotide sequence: TGCGCCAGCAGCTTGGACACCGAGCAGTACTTC. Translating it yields CASSLDTEQYF.

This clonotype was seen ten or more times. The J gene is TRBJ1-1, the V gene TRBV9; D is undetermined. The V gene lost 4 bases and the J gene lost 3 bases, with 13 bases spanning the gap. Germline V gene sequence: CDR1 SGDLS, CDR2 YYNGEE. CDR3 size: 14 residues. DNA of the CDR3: TGTGCCAGCAGCCCCCACAACCGGGACACTGAAGCTTTCTTT. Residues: CASSPHNRDTEAFF.

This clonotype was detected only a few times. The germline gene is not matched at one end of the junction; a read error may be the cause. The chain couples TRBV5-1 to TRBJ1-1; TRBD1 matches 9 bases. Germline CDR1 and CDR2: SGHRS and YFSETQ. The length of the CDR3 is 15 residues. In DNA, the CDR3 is TGCGTGTCGGCTGAGGGGACAGGGAGGAACACTGGAGCTTTCTTT. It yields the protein CVSAEGTGRNTGAFF.

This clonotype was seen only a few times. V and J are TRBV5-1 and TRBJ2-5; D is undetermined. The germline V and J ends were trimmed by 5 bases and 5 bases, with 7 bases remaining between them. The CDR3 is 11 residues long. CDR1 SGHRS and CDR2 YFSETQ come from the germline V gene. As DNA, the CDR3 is TGCGCCAGCAGGAATGTCGAGACCCAGTACTTC. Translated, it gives CASRNVETQYF.

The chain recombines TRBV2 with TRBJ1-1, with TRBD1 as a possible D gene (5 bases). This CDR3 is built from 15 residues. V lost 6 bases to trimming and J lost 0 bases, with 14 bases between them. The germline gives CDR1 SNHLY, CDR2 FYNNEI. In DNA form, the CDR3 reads TGTGCCAGCAGGCCAGGACATGAGTTGAACACTGAAGCTTTCTTT. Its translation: CASRPGHELNTEAFF.

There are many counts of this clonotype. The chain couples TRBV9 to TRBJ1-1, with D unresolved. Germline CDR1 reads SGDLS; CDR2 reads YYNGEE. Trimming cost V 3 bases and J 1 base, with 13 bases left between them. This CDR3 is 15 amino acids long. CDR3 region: CASSGPPRTNTEAFF. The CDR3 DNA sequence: TGTGCCAGCAGCGGCCCCCCTAGGACGAACACTGAAGCTTTCTTT.

Written as DNA, the CDR3 is TGTGCCAGCAACTTCCTGACTCTGAACACTGAAGCTTTCTTT. The encoded protein is CASNFLTLNTEAFF. V usage is TRBV5-6 and J usage is TRBJ1-1, with D uncertain. Trimming took off 6 bases at V and 0 bases at J, with 12 bases between the two ends. Germline CDR1 reads SGHDT; CDR2 reads YYEEEE. The CDR3 length is 14 residues.

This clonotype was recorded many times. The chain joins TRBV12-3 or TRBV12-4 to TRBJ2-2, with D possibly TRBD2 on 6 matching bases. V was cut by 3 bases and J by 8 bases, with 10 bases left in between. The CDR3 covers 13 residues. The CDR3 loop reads CASSFGLHGELFF. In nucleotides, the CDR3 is TGTGCCAGCAGTTTTGGACTACATGGGGAGCTGTTTTTT.

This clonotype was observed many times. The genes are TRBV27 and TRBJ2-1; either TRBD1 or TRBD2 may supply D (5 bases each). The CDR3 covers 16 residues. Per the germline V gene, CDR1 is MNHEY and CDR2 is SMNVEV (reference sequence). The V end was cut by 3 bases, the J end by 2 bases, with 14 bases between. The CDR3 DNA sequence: TGTGCCAGCAGTTTGATGGCCAGGGAGACCTACAATGAGCAGTTCTTC. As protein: CASSLMARETYNEQFF.

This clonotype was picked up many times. The CDR3 coding sequence is TGTGCCTGGAGTGTGGCGGGGTCGGGTCTACACACAGATACGCAGTATTTT. Encoded protein: CAWSVAGSGLHTDTQYF. The chain recombines TRBV30 with TRBJ2-3; TRBD2 might be the D (6 bases). The germline CDR1 and CDR2 sequences are GTSNPN and SVGIG (reference sequence). V lost 0 bases, J lost 2 bases, and 18 bases lay in between. The CDR3 covers 17 residues.

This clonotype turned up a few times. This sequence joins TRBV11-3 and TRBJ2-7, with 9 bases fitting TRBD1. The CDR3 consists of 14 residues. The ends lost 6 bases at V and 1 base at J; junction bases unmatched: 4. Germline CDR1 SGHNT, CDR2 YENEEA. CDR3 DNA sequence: TGTGCCAGCAGTGTTGGGACAGGGTCCTACGAGCAGTACTTC. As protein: CASSVGTGSYEQYF.

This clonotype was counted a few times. CDR3 sequence reads: CASSSHHTGNTIYF. The CDR3 bases are TGTGCCAGCAGTTCCCATCATACTGGAAACACCATATATTTT. The rearrangement uses TRBV6-2 or TRBV6-3 and TRBJ1-3; D gene uncertain. CDR3 length: 14 amino acids. Trimming removed 4 bases at V and 2 bases at J, with 9 bases between. In germline, CDR1 is MNHEY, CDR2 SVGEGT.

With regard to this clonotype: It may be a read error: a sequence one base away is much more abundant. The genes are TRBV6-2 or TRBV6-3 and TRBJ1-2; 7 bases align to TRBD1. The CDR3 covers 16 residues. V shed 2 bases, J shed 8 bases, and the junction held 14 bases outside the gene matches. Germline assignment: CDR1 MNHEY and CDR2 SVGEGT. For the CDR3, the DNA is TGTGCCAGCAGTTACGGGTCCGAGACAGGGCCGGAGGGCTACACCTTC. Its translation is CASSYGSETGPEGYTF.

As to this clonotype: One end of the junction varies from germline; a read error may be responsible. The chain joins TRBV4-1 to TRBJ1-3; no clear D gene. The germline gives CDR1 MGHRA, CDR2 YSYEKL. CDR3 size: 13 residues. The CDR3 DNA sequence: TGTGCCAGCAGCCAAGAGCACAGAAACACCATATATTTT. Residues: CASSQEHRNTIYF.

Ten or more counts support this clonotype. CDR3 sequence reads: CASSITGTGAYNEQFF. The DNA for the CDR3 is TGTGCCAGCAGCATCACCGGGACAGGGGCATACAATGAGCAGTTCTTC. The V gene is TRBV27, the J gene TRBJ2-1, with 10 bases fitting TRBD1. The germline V gene has CDR1 MNHEY and CDR2 SMNVEV (reference sequence). After removal of 6 bases from V and 4 bases from J, the junction contained 9 bases not matched to a gene. The CDR3 is made up of 16 amino acids.